A few counts support the clone carrying this T cell receptor (beta chain). Its antigen is undetermined. PCR was performed a second time for about 7 to 11 cycles using a sample-barcoded 5' primer and a J-beta primer mix. One entry per CDR3 protein, called by TCRdb with MiXCR from the 5' RACE reads. The table has fewer than 1,200,000 distinct CDR3 sequences, almost 25% seen once; the top ten hold approximately 0.75%. The data originate from a study of blood T cells in healthy people across ages. Study-level results: Any changes in expanded clonotypes were possibly confounded, as donor CMV status remained unknown. As age increased, TCR beta diversity per million T cells fell in a roughly linear fashion.

The CDR3 extends over 17 amino acids. V lost 5 bases to trimming and J lost 0 bases; unmatched junction nucleotides: 8. Per germline, CDR1 SEHNR and CDR2 FQNEAQ (reference sequence). These data also featured in a second study, about T cells of mothers and their children.

This TCR came from a girl between 2 and 10 years old in good health. Sequencing was performed on blood. This chain connects TRBV7-9 to TRBJ2-1, with TRBD2 identical over 9 bases. The CDR3 loop is CASSGLAIQSSYNEQFF. The CDR3 DNA reads as TGTGCCAGCAGCGGACTAGCGATCCAAAGCTCCTACAATGAGCAGTTCTTC.